The 2 T cell receptor beta chains below all came from one sample that was sequenced in a study of radiotherapy plus CTLA-4 blockade in lung cancer. Generated by immunoSEQ multiplex PCR, the TCRdb table keeps only in-frame clones and is missing some. This repertoire shows 55,000 to 80,000 clones, around 80% found once; its top ten account for 7% to 8%. Sequences were derived from peripheral blood, sampled from a patient treated with radiotherapy plus ipilimumab. The receptors were sampled from a human donor with non-small cell lung cancer who had a complete response to radiotherapy plus ipilimumab.

The chain recombines TRBV2 with TRBJ1-3, with D unclear. CDR1 is SNHLY, CDR2 FYNNEI, per germline. V lost 5 bases to trimming and J lost 0 bases, with 11 bases between them. The CDR3 is 15 amino acids. CDR3 region: CASSPLKSSGNTIYF. The CDR3 DNA reads as TGTGCCAGCAGTCCCCTGAAGAGCTCTGGAAACACCATATATTTT.

The genes are TRBV7-2 and TRBJ2-7; D perhaps matches TRBD1 (7 bases). Germline V lookup: CDR1 SGHTA, CDR2 FQGNSA. The CDR3 spans 15 residues. Trimming took off 4 bases at V and 2 bases at J, with 15 bases between the two ends. CDR3 DNA: TGTGCCAGCAGCTACCAGGGGGGCGAAGCCTACGAGCAGTACTTC. Translating it yields CASSYQGGEAYEQYF.